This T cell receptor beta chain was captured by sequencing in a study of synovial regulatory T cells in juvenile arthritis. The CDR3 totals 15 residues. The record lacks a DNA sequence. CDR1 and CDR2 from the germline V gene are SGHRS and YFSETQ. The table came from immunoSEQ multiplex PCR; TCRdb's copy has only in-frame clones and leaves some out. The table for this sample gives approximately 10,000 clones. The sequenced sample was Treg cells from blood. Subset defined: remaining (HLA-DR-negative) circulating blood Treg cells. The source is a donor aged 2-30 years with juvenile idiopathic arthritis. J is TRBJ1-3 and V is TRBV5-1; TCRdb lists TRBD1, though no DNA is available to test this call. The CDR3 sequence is CASSFQGAFGNTIYF.